Each of the 15 T cell receptor beta chains below was sequenced from the same sample in a study of technical replicates of blood from several donors. Sequencing was performed with immunoSEQ multiplex PCR; in TCRdb, only in-frame clones are kept and a portion is missing. The sample includes about 68,000 clones, approximately 97% of them seen just once. Input material: T cells isolated from PBMCs. Source of these receptors: a human donor in good health.

The chain recombines TRBV5-1 with TRBJ2-3; a weak D match, TRBD2 (6 bases). The V end lost 4 bases, the J end lost 4 bases, and 16 bases lay between the germline ends. Looked up from germline, CDR1 is SGHRS and CDR2 is YFSETQ. CDR3 length equals 15 residues. CDR3 protein: CASSGKLASADTQYF. The CDR3 DNA is TGCGCCAGCAGCGGAAAACTTGCTAGCGCAGATACGCAGTATTTT. Looking up the rest from reference TRBV5-1 and TRBJ2-3 gives the full variable domain: KAGVTQTPRYLIKTRGQQVTLSCSPISGHRSVSWYQQTPGQGLQFLFEYFSETQRNKGNFPGRFSGRQFSNSRSEMNVSTLELGDSALYLCASSGKLASADTQYFGPGTRLTVL.

V and J are TRBV5-1 and TRBJ1-1, with 7 nucleotides matching TRBD1. The J segment lost 3 bases and the V segment lost 0 bases, leaving 14 bases of the junction unmatched. The CDR3 is made up of 18 amino acids. Germline V gene lookup returns CDR1 SGHRS and CDR2 YFSETQ. The CDR3 DNA reads as TGCGCCAGCAGCTTGGCCTCGCTCGACAGGGCAAGGGACACTGAAGCTTTCTTT. Its translation: CASSLASLDRARDTEAFF.

The genes are TRBV29-1 and TRBJ2-1; TRBD2 aligns across 15 bases. Trimming took 6 bases from V and 7 from J; bases not matched to a gene: 1. The CDR3 consists of 13 residues. CDR1 is SQVTM and CDR2 is ANQGSEA in the germline V gene. CDR3 protein: CSVGTSGGNEQFF. CDR3 DNA sequence: TGCAGCGTAGGGACTAGCGGGGGGAATGAGCAGTTCTTC.

This chain links TRBV13 with TRBJ2-7, with a weak D call TRBD2 (6 bases). In germline, CDR1 is PRHDT, CDR2 FYEKMQ (reference sequence). V was pared by 1 base and J by 2 bases, with 9 bases between. The CDR3 sequence is 14 residues long. CDR3 loop: CASSLASVAYEQYF. The CDR3 region has the DNA TGTGCCAGCAGCTTAGCTAGCGTAGCCTACGAGCAGTACTTC.

DNA of the CDR3: TGTGCCACCAGCAGAGAACTAGGACCCTACAATGAGCAGTTCTTC. Protein sequence: CATSRELGPYNEQFF. The chain carries TRBV15 and TRBJ2-1; D is possibly TRBD2 (5 bases). Germline values: CDR1 LNHNV, CDR2 YYDKDF (reference sequence). The CDR3 contains 15 residues. Trimming took off 0 bases at V and 2 bases at J, with 8 bases between the two ends.

V gene TRBV2 combines with J gene TRBJ2-7; the D gene is possibly TRBD1 (6 bases). The CDR3 runs 15 residues. The germline V gene encodes CDR1 SNHLY and CDR2 FYNNEI. V was cut by 2 bases and J by 7 bases, with 18 bases left in between. This chain's CDR3 is CASSEIGRKGGEQYF. Written as DNA, the CDR3 is TGTGCCAGCAGTGAAATAGGTCGAAAAGGGGGAGAGCAGTACTTC. Drawing the rest from reference TRBV2 and TRBJ2-7, the complete variable domain is EPEVTQTPSHQVTQMGQEVILRCVPISNHLYFYWYRQILGQKVEFLVSFYNNEISEKSEIFDDQFSVERPDGSNFTLKIRSTKLEDSAMYFCASSEIGRKGGEQYFGPGTRLTVT.

J is TRBJ1-5 and V is TRBV10-3; possible D gene TRBD1, 5 bases. The CDR3 spans 15 residues. Trimming removed 2 bases at V and 0 bases at J, with 8 bases between. The V gene's germline CDR1 is ENHRY and CDR2 SYGVKD. The CDR3 sequence is CAISEGQDSNQPQHF. The DNA for the CDR3 is TGTGCCATCAGTGAGGGACAAGATAGCAATCAGCCCCAGCATTTT.

The rearrangement joins TRBV7-9 to TRBJ2-7; 8 positions match TRBD2. The germline V gene has CDR1 SEHNR and CDR2 FQNEAQ (reference sequence). The CDR3 runs 15 residues. The J segment lost 4 bases and the V segment lost 5 bases, leaving 10 bases of the junction unmatched. In nucleotides, the CDR3 is TGTGCCAGCAGCACCTCCGGGACTAGTGTTTACGAGCAGTACTTC. Translating gives CASSTSGTSVYEQYF. Full variable domain (rest looked up from reference TRBV7-9 and TRBJ2-7): DTGVSQNPRHKITKRGQNVTFRCDPISEHNRLYWYRQTLGQGPEFLTYFQNEAQLEKSRLLSDRFSAERPKGSFSTLEIQRTEQGDSAMYLCASSTSGTSVYEQYFGPGTRLTVT.

The chain joins TRBV5-1 to TRBJ2-5, with D hard to call. The germline V and J ends were trimmed by 3 bases and 5 bases, with 17 bases remaining between them. Germline values: CDR1 SGHRS, CDR2 YFSETQ. The CDR3 is 15 residues long. The CDR3: CASSSPTNDRETQYF. The CDR3 DNA reads as TGCGCCAGCAGCTCGCCAACCAACGATCGGGAGACCCAGTACTTC.

The V call is TRBV4-1, the J call TRBJ1-5; D gene uncertain. V gave up 2 bases and J gave up 4 bases, with 9 bases separating them. Per germline, CDR1 MGHRA and CDR2 YSYEKL. The length of the CDR3 is 14 residues. CDR3 amino acids: CASSQPTLNQPQHF. In DNA, the CDR3 is TGCGCCAGCAGCCAACCCACTCTTAATCAGCCCCAGCATTTT.

This chain joins TRBV4-3 and TRBJ2-5; unclear D gene. V lost 1 base and J lost 7, with 13 bases in between. The germline CDR1 and CDR2 sequences are LGHNA and YSLEER. This CDR3 is 14 amino acids long. CDR3 sequence: CASSQVWSSGTQYF. CDR3 DNA: TGCGCCAGCAGCCAAGTTTGGAGCTCGGGGACCCAGTACTTC.

This clone was picked up one time. The rearrangement joins TRBV4-3 to TRBJ1-2; no clear D gene. V lost 0 bases, J lost 4 bases, and 18 bases lay in between. The CDR3 contains 17 residues. Looked up from germline, CDR1 is LGHNA and CDR2 is YSLEER. CDR3 residues: CASSQESPNGVTYGYTF. The CDR3 coding sequence is TGCGCCAGCAGCCAAGAATCCCCGAACGGGGTTACCTATGGCTACACCTTC.

The chain combines TRBV6-1 with TRBJ1-1, with a weak D call TRBD1 (6 bases). V gave up 2 bases and J gave up 3 bases, with 28 bases separating them. The CDR3 loop spans 20 amino acids. CDR1 is MNHNS, CDR2 SASEGT, per germline. CDR3 loop: CASSELSFGGRLGPDTEAFF. The CDR3 bases are TGTGCCAGCAGTGAACTTTCCTTTGGGGGCCGCCTGGGGCCGGACACTGAAGCTTTCTTT.

The V gene is TRBV2, the J gene TRBJ1-5; D is unclear. Germline CDR1 SNHLY, CDR2 FYNNEI. Trimming removed 2 bases from V and 3 bases from J, with 11 bases in between. The CDR3 length is 15 residues. CDR3 in amino acids: CASSEMRQLNQPQHF. The CDR3 bases are TGTGCCAGCAGTGAAATGAGGCAGCTCAATCAGCCCCAGCATTTT.

V and J are TRBV2 and TRBJ1-5; possible D gene TRBD1, 6 bases. With 6 bases removed from V and 1 base from J, the gap between germline ends came to 13 bases. The CDR3 covers 15 residues. CDR1 SNHLY and CDR2 FYNNEI come from the germline V gene. The CDR3, as DNA: TGTGCCAGCAGGTCCCCACAGGGCAGCAATCAGCCCCAGCATTTT. Translation gives CASRSPQGSNQPQHF.